These 18 T cell receptor beta chains were sequenced from one sample in a study of CD8 T cells in Susac syndrome. With random hexamers, 0.5 to 1 ug RNA was reverse transcribed. TCRdb fed the immunoSEQ multiplex PCR reads into MiXCR, producing one record per CDR3 protein. The sample has over 70,000 distinct CDR3 sequences; roughly 96% are singletons. Sequenced sample: CD8+ T cells from PBMCs. Receptor source: a human donor with Susac syndrome.

This chain connects TRBV7-8 to TRBJ1-5; maybe TRBD1 (5 bases). CDR3 length: 14 amino acids. Germline-derived CDR1 and CDR2 are SGHVS and FQNEAQ. V lost 0 bases to trimming and J lost 2 bases, with 5 bases between them. The CDR3 is CASSLAGRNQPQHF. The CDR3 bases are TGTGCCAGCAGCTTAGCGGGGCGCAATCAGCCCCAGCATTTT.

This chain uses TRBV3-1 with TRBJ2-7; possibly TRBD2 for D (6 bases). The V end lost 0 bases, the J end lost 3 bases, and 9 bases lay between the germline ends. This CDR3 is 14 amino acids long. Germline V gene lookup returns CDR1 LGHDT and CDR2 YNNKEL (reference sequence). The CDR3 sequence: CASSQEGSGYEQYF. The CDR3 DNA sequence: TGTGCCAGCAGCCAAGAGGGTAGCGGCTACGAGCAGTACTTC.

V is TRBV30 and J is TRBJ1-1; D remains ambiguous. Trimming took 3 bases from V and 3 from J, leaving 5 bases between them. This CDR3 has 11 amino acids. Germline CDR1 reads GTSNPN; CDR2 reads SVGIG (reference sequence). In nucleotides, the CDR3 is TGTGCCTGGAGGTGGGACACTGAAGCTTTCTTT. Protein product: CAWRWDTEAFF.

The chain carries TRBV23-1 and TRBJ1-6; TRBD1 might be the D (6 bases). TRBV23-1 is reported as an ORF; its role is uncertain. The CDR3 runs to 16 residues. The ends were cut back, 0 bases at V and 4 bases at J, with 10 bases in the middle. The CDR3 is CASSQSATGYNSPLHF. The DNA for the CDR3 is TGCGCCAGCAGTCAATCCGCCACAGGGTATAATTCACCCCTCCACTTT.

The chain has TRBV30 and TRBJ2-7; D unclear. Deletions cut 0 bases from V and 0 bases from J, with 6 bases between. Germline V gene sequence: CDR1 GTSNPN, CDR2 SVGIG (reference sequence). The CDR3 extends over 13 amino acids. The CDR3 DNA reads as TGTGCCTGGAGTGTTTGGGGCTCCTACGAGCAGTACTTC. It specifies CAWSVWGSYEQYF.

This clonotype was counted a single time. This sequence joins TRBV3-1 and TRBJ2-3, with a weak D call TRBD2 (6 bases). In germline, CDR1 is LGHDT, CDR2 YNNKEL (reference sequence). CDR3 length equals 18 residues. Trimming pared 0 bases from V and 0 bases from J, leaving 16 bases between. The CDR3 DNA reads TGTGCCAGCAGCCAAGATCCCGTAGCGGAAACTAGCACAGATACGCAGTATTTT. This codes for CASSQDPVAETSTDTQYF.

The chain combines TRBV20-1 with TRBJ2-7; TRBD1 matches at 7 bases. Trimming at V came to 6 bases and at J to 5 bases, leaving 16 bases not matched to a gene. The CDR3 contains 15 residues. Germline lookup yields CDR1 DFQATT and CDR2 SNEGSKA (reference sequence). DNA for the CDR3: TGCAGTGCCACGGCGGGCCGGGACAGTCTCGACGAGCAGTACTTC. Amino acids: CSATAGRDSLDEQYF.

V and J are TRBV5-1 and TRBJ1-1; possible D gene TRBD1, 5 bases. Germline V gene lookup returns CDR1 SGHRS and CDR2 YFSETQ. V lost 0 bases and J lost 4, with 13 bases in between. The CDR3 runs 15 residues. The CDR3 reads CASSLGPGPSTEAFF. In nucleotides, the CDR3 is TGCGCCAGCAGCTTGGGCCCGGGACCGAGCACTGAAGCTTTCTTT.

CDR3 DNA sequence: TGTGCCAGCAGCGTAGCTACCGGGACAGGGAACTATGGCTACACCTTC. Its protein product is CASSVATGTGNYGYTF. The chain combines TRBV9 with TRBJ1-2, with 9 bases matching TRBD1. There are 16 residues in the CDR3. Looked up from germline, CDR1 is SGDLS and CDR2 is YYNGEE. The J segment lost 2 bases and the V segment lost 0 bases, leaving 5 bases of the junction unmatched.

The CDR3 DNA reads TGTGCCAGCAGAGGGACAGGAGGTGAAAAACTGTTTTTT. Translated, it gives CASRGTGGEKLFF. The V call is TRBV2, the J call TRBJ1-4; 8 positions match TRBD1. The CDR3 extends over 13 amino acids. Germline CDR1 reads SNHLY; CDR2 reads FYNNEI. The trim removed 6 bases at V and 7 bases at J, leaving 4 bases unmatched.

V usage is TRBV25-1 and J usage is TRBJ1-4; TRBD1 aligns across 8 bases. This CDR3 region has 16 residues. Trimming cost V 6 bases and J 7 bases; bases outside gene matches: 13. Germline assignment: CDR1 MGHDK and CDR2 SYGVNS. As DNA, the CDR3 is TGTGCCAGCAGCCCCCATCGGACAGGGAGGAGTGAAAAACTGTTTTTT. Translating gives CASSPHRTGRSEKLFF. The full variable domain, rest sourced from reference TRBV25-1 and TRBJ1-4, is EADIYQTPRYLVIGTGKKITLECSQTMGHDKMYWYQQDPGMELHLIHYSYGVNSTEKGDLSSESTVSRIRTEHFPLTLESARPSHTSQYLCASSPHRTGRSEKLFFGSGTQLSVL.

The rearrangement links TRBV3-1 to TRBJ1-1; D is ambiguous. V lost 0 bases to trimming and J lost 0 bases, with 11 bases between them. The CDR3 covers 16 residues. Germline values: CDR1 LGHDT, CDR2 YNNKEL (reference sequence). In nucleotides, the CDR3 is TGTGCCAGCAGCCAAGAGACGGGCACGATGAACACTGAAGCTTTCTTT. It is translated as CASSQETGTMNTEAFF.

The chain links TRBV20-1 to TRBJ2-7, with 10 bases aligning to TRBD1. The V and J ends lost 2 bases and 0 bases, in that order; junction bases with no gene match: 13. The CDR3 spans 18 residues. Germline values: CDR1 DFQATT, CDR2 SNEGSKA (reference sequence). Here the CDR3 DNA reads TGCAGTGCTAGACCTCCGGGACAGGGGAGTGCTGACTCCTACGAGCAGTACTTC. This sequence encodes CSARPPGQGSADSYEQYF.

The chain joins TRBV7-9 to TRBJ2-7; 7 positions agree with TRBD1. The CDR3 has 11 residues. V trimming: 6 bases; J trimming: 6 bases; junction bases outside the gene matches: 2. Germline CDR1 reads SEHNR; CDR2 reads FQNEAQ (reference sequence). The CDR3 region is CASSRQGEQYF. CDR3 sequence (DNA): TGTGCCAGCAGTCGACAGGGCGAGCAGTACTTC.

The rearrangement joins TRBV30 to TRBJ2-5, with 7 bases identical to TRBD2. The CDR3 extends over 15 amino acids. The V gene's germline CDR1 is GTSNPN and CDR2 SVGIG (reference sequence). V dropped 0 bases and J dropped 0; count of bases not matched to a gene: 4. The CDR3 sequence: CAWSVGEGYQETQYF. DNA of the CDR3: TGTGCCTGGAGTGTAGGGGAGGGGTACCAAGAGACCCAGTACTTC.

The CDR3: CASSSSLTYNEQFF. CDR3 DNA sequence: TGTGCCAGCAGCTCAAGCCTCACCTACAATGAGCAGTTCTTC. The V call is TRBV5-4, the J call TRBJ2-1; D ambiguous. Germline V gives CDR1 SGHNT, CDR2 YYREEE (reference sequence). This CDR3 has 14 amino acids. The V gene lost 3 bases and the J gene lost 2 bases, with 9 bases spanning the gap.

The chain joins TRBV20-1 to TRBJ1-2, with a possible D match to TRBD1 (5 bases). The ends were cut back, 5 bases at V and 6 bases at J, with 10 bases in the middle. Germline V CDR1 and CDR2: DFQATT, SNEGSKA (reference sequence). This CDR3 has 11 amino acids. CDR3 coding DNA: TGCAGTGCTGCGGGGGTGGATGGCTACACCTTC. Protein sequence: CSAAGVDGYTF.

V and J are TRBV29-1 and TRBJ1-6; a weak D match, TRBD1 (6 bases). V shed 6 bases and J shed 7 bases, with 13 bases lying between them. The CDR3 loop spans 13 amino acids. CDR1 and CDR2 (germline): SQVTM, ANQGSEA. CDR3 DNA: TGCAGCGTACGAACAGGGACGAATTCACCCCTCCACTTT. It encodes CSVRTGTNSPLHF.